Listed below are T cell receptor beta chains from one sample, sequenced in a study of blood T cell repertoires in COVID-19. Sequencing was performed with immunoSEQ multiplex PCR; in TCRdb, only in-frame clones are kept and a portion is missing. The data contain under 200,000 clones, roughly 88% of them singletons. The source material was peripheral blood. All receptors derive from a woman older than 75 with acute or convalescent COVID-19. Both conserved end residues are part of each CDR3. D genes are given only for firm matches. For some rows the clone size is stated as once, few or many, or as a class when expanded; others skip it.

>TRBV20-1|TRBJ1-3|-|-
TGCAGTGCTAGTAACATCAACAGGGACTCTGGAAACACCATATATTTT
CSASNINRDSGNTIYF
>TRBV5-1|TRBJ1-4|-|TRBD1
TGCGCCAGCAGCTTGGAGGGGGCGAGAAGTGAAAAACTGTTTTTT
CASSLEGARSEKLFF
>TRBV5-1|TRBJ1-2|-|TRBD1
TGCGCCAGCAGCCCGGGACAGACCTATGGCTACACCTTC
CASSPGQTYGYTF
>TRBV6-5|TRBJ1-1|-|-
TGTGCCAGCAGCCTACCCGGGAGCACTGAAGCTTTCTTT
CASSLPGSTEAFF
>TRBV30|TRBJ1-1|once|-
TGTGCCCGGCAGAGGAGCATGAACACTGAAGCTTTCTTT
CARQRSMNTEAFF
>TRBV19|TRBJ2-1|-|TRBD1
TGTGCCAGTAGTATGAGTGGACAGGGGACCTTCAATGAGCAGTTCTTC
CASSMSGQGTFNEQFF
>TRBV2|TRBJ2-1|-|TRBD2
TGTGCCAGCAGTTCCGGACTAGCGGGAGCGGGAATGCAGTTCTTC
CASSSGLAGAGMQFF
>TRBV5-5|TRBJ2-7|-|TRBD1
TGTGCCAGCAGAACCTTAGGGGGACAGGGCTTGGGAGAGCAGTACTTC
CASRTLGGQGLGEQYF
>TRBV5-1|TRBJ1-1|-|-
TGCGCCAGCAGCGTCAGGGTGGGGAACACTGAAGCTTTCTTT
CASSVRVGNTEAFF
>TRBV19|TRBJ2-2|-|-
TGTGCCAGTACCAACGGACAAAGCCGGAACACCGGGGAGCTGTTTTTT
CASTNGQSRNTGELFF
>TRBV19|TRBJ1-3|-|-
TGTGCCAGTAGTACCCCCGACAGCCCTGGAAACACCATATATTTT
CASSTPDSPGNTIYF
>TRBV5-6|TRBJ1-1|-|-
TGTGCCAGCAGCTTGGTAGCAGTGAACACTGAAGCTTTCTTT
CASSLVAVNTEAFF
>TRBV4-3|TRBJ1-5|few|-
TGCGCCAGCAGCCAAACTGGCGGAAATCAGCCCCAGCATTTT
CASSQTGGNQPQHF
>TRBV4-2|TRBJ2-7|-|TRBD2
TGTGCCAGCAGCCATGGACTAGCGGGGTACGAGCAGTACTTC
CASSHGLAGYEQYF
>TRBV3-1/TRBV3-2|TRBJ2-5|-|TRBD1
TGTGCCAGCAACGCCCCGAACTCAGGGGGCGGAGAGACCCAGTACTTC
CASNAPNSGGGETQYF
>TRBV5-6|TRBJ1-3|-|-
TGTGCCAGCAGCGGGACTCCTGACTCTGGAAACACCATATATTTT
CASSGTPDSGNTIYF
>TRBV6-5|TRBJ1-1|once|TRBD1
TGTGCCAACAAGGGACAGATGAACACTGAAGCTTTCTTT
CANKGQMNTEAFF
>TRBV27|TRBJ1-6|-|-
TGTGCCAGCACGGGGGGCGAGAATTCACCCCTCCACTTT
CASTGGENSPLHF
>TRBV7-2|TRBJ1-5|-|TRBD1
TGTGCCAGCAGCCACCACAGGGGGGCGACGTATCAGCCCCAGCATTTT
CASSHHRGATYQPQHF
>TRBV6-5|TRBJ2-7|-|-
TGTGCCAGCAGTTACGCCGCTAGCGAGTACTACGAGCAGTACTTC
CASSYAASEYYEQYF
>TRBV10-3|TRBJ2-7|once|TRBD1
TGTGCCATCACCGAATACGAGGGGGCGAGGGAGCAGTACTTC
CAITEYEGAREQYF
>TRBV5-8|TRBJ2-1|-|-
TGTGCCAGCAGCTGGACCGGGGGTCACAATGAGCAGTTCTTC
CASSWTGGHNEQFF
>TRBV5-6|TRBJ2-5|-|-
TGTGCCAGCAGCTTGGCCAGAAAGACCCAGTACTTC
CASSLARKTQYF
>TRBV5-4|TRBJ2-3|-|-
TGTGCCAGCAGCTTGGACAGCACCACAGATACGCAGTATTTT
CASSLDSTTDTQYF
>TRBV5-6|TRBJ1-2|few|TRBD1
TGTGCCAGCAGCTTGCGGCAGGGGGCGGTTGGCTACACCTTC
CASSLRQGAVGYTF
>TRBV10-3|TRBJ2-3|-|TRBD1
TGTGCCATCAGTGGAAGAGGGGGCGCAGATACGCAGTATTTT
CAISGRGGADTQYF
>TRBV30|TRBJ2-7|-|TRBD1
TGTGCCTGGAGTGTGGGGACAGGGAAGGGGGGCTACGAGCAGTACTTC
CAWSVGTGKGGYEQYF
>TRBV7-2|TRBJ2-5|-|TRBD1
TGTGCCAGCGGTCTCGGGACAGGGTGGGAGACCCAGTACTTC
CASGLGTGWETQYF
>TRBV7-6|TRBJ2-2|once|-
TGTGCCAGCAGCTTAGCCAGAGGATCGGGCACCGGGGAGCTGTTTTTT
CASSLARGSGTGELFF
>TRBV28|TRBJ2-1|-|-
TGTGCCAGTACTCGGGTTCCCTACAATGAGCAGTTCTTC
CASTRVPYNEQFF
>TRBV9|TRBJ2-7|-|-
TGTGCCAGCAGCCGTCAGGACACAACCTACGAGCAGTACTTC
CASSRQDTTYEQYF
>TRBV30|TRBJ1-2|-|TRBD1
TGTGCCTGGAGTTCGGACAGGGGCTATGGCTACACCTTC
CAWSSDRGYGYTF
>TRBV30|TRBJ2-7|-|TRBD1
TGTGCCTGGAGGGACACCGGGACAGGGGGGTACGAGCAGTACTTC
CAWRDTGTGGYEQYF
>TRBV7-2|TRBJ1-6|-|-
TGTGCCAGCAGCCAAGCGGGTTATAATTCACCCCTCCACTTT
CASSQAGYNSPLHF
>TRBV19|TRBJ1-5|-|-
TGTGCCAGTAGTTCCTTTGGGGGCCCTAGCAATCAGCCCCAGCATTTT
CASSSFGGPSNQPQHF
>TRBV21-1|TRBJ2-7|-|-
TGTGCCAGCAGCAAAAGGGAGACTAGCCACTACGAGCAGTACTTC
CASSKRETSHYEQYF
>TRBV18|TRBJ2-3|-|-
TGTGCCAGCTCCCTTCGGAGCAGCACAGATACGCAGTATTTT
CASSLRSSTDTQYF
>TRBV25-1|TRBJ1-1|-|TRBD1
TGTGCCTCAAGGGGGGGACAGGGGAATGCTGAAGCTTTCTTT
CASRGGQGNAEAFF
>TRBV30|TRBJ1-3|-|TRBD1
TGTGCCTGGTCAGAACAGGGGGACACCATATATTTT
CAWSEQGDTIYF
>TRBV29-1|TRBJ2-7|-|-
TGCAGCGTTGAAGTTTACGGGGACGAGCAGTACTTC
CSVEVYGDEQYF
>TRBV3-1/TRBV3-2|TRBJ1-6|-|-
TGTGCCAGCAGCCAAGATCTTTACTCCGGAGGCGATTCACCCCTCCACTTT
CASSQDLYSGGDSPLHF
>TRBV18|TRBJ2-3|-|-
TGTGCCAGCTCACCAAGAGTTCTCTCCACAGATACGCAGTATTTT
CASSPRVLSTDTQYF
>TRBV7-9|TRBJ1-4|-|-
TGTGCCAGCAGCTTAGGTGACTCTTCAACTAATGAAAAACTGTTTTTT
CASSLGDSSTNEKLFF
>TRBV27|TRBJ1-1|-|TRBD1
TGTGCCAGCAGTGTCAGACAGGGCTGGAACACTGAAGCTTTCTTT
CASSVRQGWNTEAFF
>TRBV7-9|TRBJ2-6|-|-
TGTGCCAGCAGCCCCGTTAGCTCTGGGGCCAACGTCCTGACTTTC
CASSPVSSGANVLTF
>TRBV29-1|TRBJ1-5|once|-
TGCAGCGTTGTCCTTCGGGGGGCCGCGAATAGCAATCAGCCCCAGCATTTT
CSVVLRGAANSNQPQHF
>TRBV29-1|TRBJ2-5|-|-
TGCAGCGTTGAAGTGGGCGGAGGAGAGACCCAGTACTTC
CSVEVGGGETQYF
>TRBV5-6|TRBJ2-7|-|-
TGTGCCAGCAGCTTGGCCAACTACGAGCAGTACTTC
CASSLANYEQYF
>TRBV7-9|TRBJ2-2|-|-
TGTGCCAGCAGCTTAGCCAGAAGCACCGGGGAGCTGTTTTTT
CASSLARSTGELFF
>TRBV28|TRBJ1-4|-|-
TGTGCCAGCACCTTAGGGGCAACTAATGAAAAACTGTTTTTT
CASTLGATNEKLFF